This T cell receptor (beta chain) comes out of a study of T-cell reconstitution after alpha-beta-depleted transplantation in children. Unique molecular identifiers tagged the TCRbeta library. Using its own MiXCR run on the PCR reads, TCRdb lists one record per CDR3 protein. Of 480,000 or so distinct CDR3 sequences detected, 8% to 11% appear once; the ten largest clones hold roughly 2%. This clonotype was counted at least ten times. The ends lost 2 bases at V and 2 bases at J; junction bases unmatched: 10. This CDR3 has 16 residues. The germline CDR1 and CDR2 sequences are DFQATT and SNEGSKA (reference sequence).

V gene TRBV20-1 combines with J gene TRBJ2-7; 9 bases match TRBD2. The receptor comes from a child younger than 10 with inherited bone marrow failure, due to receive a stem cell transplant. The sample here was PBMCs, taken before TCRalphabeta/CD19-depleted stem cell transplant. The CDR3: CSARYGRTSDPYEQYF. CDR3 bases: TGCAGTGCTAGATATGGAAGGACTAGCGATCCCTACGAGCAGTACTTC.